This TCR beta chain was sequenced in a study of cytomegalovirus exposure and HLA in healthy donors. Both 60 Vbeta primers and 13 Jbeta primers went into the PCR. This table comes from immunoSEQ multiplex PCR, and its TCRdb copy is limited to in-frame clones, with some not included. The sample has more than 95,000 clones, under 85% seen once. The CDR3 has 14 residues. Trimming left V 4 bases short and J 2 bases short, with 9 bases between. Germline V gene lookup returns CDR1 GTSNPN and CDR2 SVGIG (reference sequence). The table lists this clone with a few counts. This TCR was recovered from a young man in good health and CMV-seronegative. Sequenced: PBMCs. The chain is built from TRBV30 and TRBJ2-6; D ambiguous. The CDR3 protein is CAWTLWPGANVLTF. The CDR3 coding sequence is TGTGCCTGGACCCTGTGGCCTGGGGCCAACGTCCTGACTTTC.